The present TCR beta chain was sequenced within a study of Ad26.COV2.S vaccination and SARS-CoV-2 variants (dated by TCRdb to about 2021). About the full investigation: Vaccine-arm donors were drawn from COV1001, a multicentre, randomized, double-blind, placebo-controlled phase I-IIa trial of Ad26.COV2.S in healthy adults. Dosing of Ad26.COV2.S was intramuscular, at either 5x10^10 or 1x10^11 viral particles, delivered as one shot or as two shots spaced 56 days apart. The specificity and breadth of SARS-CoV-2-reactive T cell receptors after Ad26.COV2.S vaccination were assessed by TCRbeta repertoire sequencing. A total of 32 samples were included in the TCR-sequenced set, comprising some 20 Ad26.COV2.S vaccine recipients, 5 placebo recipients and 8 SARS-CoV-2 convalescent individuals. Trial participants were randomized into five groups of five: low-dose or high-dose Ad26.COV2.S given once or twice, or placebo on both occasions. Investigators did not know the trial group allocation while performing experiments and assessing outcomes. Beyond this particular receptor, the publication reports: Substantial breadth of spike-specific CD8+ and CD4+ T cell responses was reported after vaccination. Non-spike TCR breadth was comparable between vaccine and placebo recipients, consistent with the vaccine containing only spike. The study lacked the statistical power to compare responses across vaccine doses or regimens. Spike-specific TCR breadth was higher in Ad26.COV2.S recipients than in placebo recipients (P = 0.0014). It was noted by the authors that total T cell responses may have been underestimated by the TCR breadth and depth analyses.

Ends trimmed: V by 5 bases, J by 3 bases; bases unmatched to a gene: 3. From cysteine to phenylalanine, the CDR3 is 12 amino acids long. Only the CDR3 region is kept as DNA, spanning 36 bases read in frame from base 1. CDR1 and CDR2 are drawn from the germline V gene (reference sequence): GTSNPN, SVGIG. This specimen's treatment or condition label, per the study, means: 15 to 20 received Ad26.COV2.S at low or high dose, single or two shots; roughly five received placebo; per-sample allocation not given. For vaccine and placebo recipients, repertoires were sequenced using samples collected on day 63 after the first injection. Cohort 1b enrolled 25 to 30 adults aged 18-55 years at a single site in Boston, USA, between 29 July and 7 August 2020. Ad26.COV2.S consisted of a replication-incompetent adenovirus type 26 vector by which a prefusion-stabilized SARS-CoV-2 spike protein from the original Wuhan strain was expressed.

TCRbeta CDR3 regions were sequenced with the immunoSEQ Assay. After extraction, genomic DNA underwent amplification by bias-controlled multiplex PCR, followed by high-throughput sequencing. The study's processing was this. To quantify the absolute abundance of every unique TCRbeta CDR3 region, sequences were collapsed and filtered. T cell fraction was estimated by normalizing TCRbeta template counts to usable DNA, which was measured by amplifying reference genes present in all nucleated cells. Repertoire TCRs were annotated as SARS-CoV-2-specific when V gene, CDR3 amino acid sequence and J gene were exactly matched to a known reactive TCR set. MIRA supplied the reference SARS-CoV-2 TCR set, which was filtered for enrichment in COVID-19-positive ImmuneCODE repertoires so that public or cross-reactive TCRs were removed. Using the MIRA antigens, annotated TCRs were further analysed by specific ORF or by position within an ORF. Breadth was defined as the number of annotated unique rearrangements divided by the total number of unique productive rearrangements, and depth was defined as the summed frequency of the annotated unique rearrangements. Group comparisons of TCR breadth used two-sided Wilcoxon rank-sum tests. The clones in this table, taken by TCRdb from immuneACCESS, are in-frame only. Not every clone is retained; where verified, under half of the shortfall comes from an unresolved V gene, and the cause of the rest is unknown. That table supplies the V and J calls and clone size; D and trimming were determined from the DNA. Recorded for this sample are hundreds of thousands of clones; 80% to 90% of them occurred a single time. About 10% of the sample is taken by the ten largest.

In regard to this clone: Its antigen is still unknown. Base qualities are not at hand, and no much larger clone is one base apart.

The source of this sequence is a person aged 18-65 years who received the Ad26.COV2.S COVID-19 vaccine or a placebo. The chain is encoded by TRBV30 joined to TRBJ1-1, with 7 middle bases fitting TRBD1. The sequencing here drew on peripheral blood, taken in a trial of Ad26.COV2.S vaccine versus placebo. The CDR3 protein: CAWGRGDTEAFF. DNA sequence: TGTGCCTGGGGCAGGGGGGACACTGAAGCTTTCTTT. The full variable domain, completed from the reference TRBV30 and TRBJ1-1 proteins outside the CDR3, reads SQTIHQWPATLVQPVGSPLSLECTVEGTSNPNLYWYRQAAGRGLQLLFYSVGIGQISSEVPQNLSASRPQDRQFILSSKKLLLSDSGFYLCAWGRGDTEAFFGQGTRLTVV.